This T cell receptor beta chain was sequenced during a study of shared clonotypes between healthy human individuals. Across the whole study: The study enrolled two women and a few men aged 18 to 49. Broader study findings: Non-shared clonotypes displayed generation probabilities falling below those of clonotypes present in all four donors.

This CDR3 region has 15 residues. Looked up from germline, CDR1 is KGHSH and CDR2 is LQKENI. The junction had 7 bases not matched to a gene; V was cut back by 2 bases and J by 5 bases. Assay: immunoSEQ multiplex PCR; the TCRdb copy retains only in-frame clones and omits some. Among millions of clones listed, more than 80% were seen once. In regard to this clone: Its antigen is unidentified.

Naive CD4+ cells were CD45RA-selected; the remaining cells were memory. The receptor was derived from a young man in good health. Some clones in this sample may be carry-over from other donors' samples. Sequenced input: naive CD4+ T cells from PBMCs. Subset of the sample: CD45RA+ positively selected. This chain joins TRBV18 and TRBJ2-7, with TRBD2 matching over 9 bases. CDR3 sequence: CASSPRLAGIDEQYF. The CDR3 DNA sequence: TGTGCCAGCTCACCAAGGCTAGCGGGAATCGACGAGCAGTACTTC.